The 5 T cell receptor beta chains in this list originate from one sample, sequenced in a study of cytotoxic CD8 clonotypes in ibrutinib-treated CLL. Repertoires were generated with immunoSEQ multiplex PCR, while TCRdb's copy carries only in-frame clones and drops some. Among roughly 200,000 clones listed, 70% were seen once. Sequenced here: PBMCs, sampled after 12 months of ibrutinib treatment. Source of these receptors: a human donor with chronic lymphocytic leukemia.

The chain carries TRBV19 and TRBJ2-1; 7 bases align to TRBD2. This CDR3 spans 16 amino acids. V was clipped by 4 bases and J by 4 bases; unmatched bases: 10. From germline, CDR1 is LNHDA and CDR2 SQIVND (reference sequence). The CDR3, as DNA: TGTGCCAGTAGTACTCCGTTGAGCGGGAATTACAATGAGCAGTTCTTC. It specifies CASSTPLSGNYNEQFF.

The rearrangement links TRBV30 to TRBJ2-7, with TRBD1 matching 7 bases. Trimming removed 3 bases from V and 2 bases from J; junction bases left unmatched: 7. Germline-derived CDR1 and CDR2 are GTSNPN and SVGIG (reference sequence). This CDR3 comprises 14 residues. This chain's CDR3 is CAWSPGQVAYEQYF. The CDR3 nucleotides are TGTGCCTGGAGCCCTGGACAGGTTGCCTACGAGCAGTACTTC. Based on the CDR3 plus reference TRBV30 and TRBJ2-7, the full variable domain is SQTIHQWPATLVQPVGSPLSLECTVEGTSNPNLYWYRQAAGRGLQLLFYSVGIGQISSEVPQNLSASRPQDRQFILSSKKLLLSDSGFYLCAWSPGQVAYEQYFGPGTRLTVT.

This chain joins TRBV27 and TRBJ1-2; 8 bases align to TRBD1. Germline lookup yields CDR1 MNHEY and CDR2 SMNVEV (reference sequence). V gave up 4 bases and J gave up 7 bases; unmatched junction bases: 11. The CDR3 is 15 amino acids. CDR3 loop: CASSSAGTGRGGYTF. CDR3 coding DNA: TGTGCCAGCAGTTCCGCCGGGACAGGAAGGGGTGGCTACACCTTC.

This clone came up a few times. The V call is TRBV5-6, the J call TRBJ1-1; D is possibly TRBD1 (5 bases). This CDR3 has 14 residues. Germline CDR1 and CDR2: SGHDT and YYEEEE. V lost 4 bases, J lost 4 bases, and 14 bases lay in between. CDR3 in amino acids: CASSRPLDSTEAFF. CDR3 DNA sequence: TGTGCCAGCAGCCGTCCTCTCGACAGCACTGAAGCTTTCTTT.

The V and J genes are TRBV6-5 and TRBJ2-4, with D perhaps matching TRBD2 (5 bases). This CDR3 region has 14 residues. Germline CDR1 is MNHEY and CDR2 is SVGAGI. The V end lost 2 bases, the J end lost 4 bases, and 9 bases lay between the germline ends. The CDR3 reads CASSYGGVKNIQYF. The CDR3 DNA is TGTGCCAGCAGTTACGGAGGAGTGAAAAACATTCAGTACTTC.